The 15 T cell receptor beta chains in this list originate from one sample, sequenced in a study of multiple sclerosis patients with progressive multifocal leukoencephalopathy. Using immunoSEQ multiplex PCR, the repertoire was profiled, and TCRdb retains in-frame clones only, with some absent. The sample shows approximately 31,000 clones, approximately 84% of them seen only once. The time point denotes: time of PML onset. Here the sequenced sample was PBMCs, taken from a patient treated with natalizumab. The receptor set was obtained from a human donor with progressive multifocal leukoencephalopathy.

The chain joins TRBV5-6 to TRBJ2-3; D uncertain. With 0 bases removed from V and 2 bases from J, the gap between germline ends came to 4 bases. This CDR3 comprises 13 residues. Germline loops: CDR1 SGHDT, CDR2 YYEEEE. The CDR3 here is CASSLAFTDTQYF. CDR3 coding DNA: TGTGCCAGCAGCTTGGCTTTCACAGATACGCAGTATTTT.

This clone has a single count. CDR3 DNA sequence: TGTGCCAGCAGTGAACAGGGCAGCATGAACACTGAAGCTTTCTTT. Its protein is CASSEQGSMNTEAFF. The V gene is TRBV25-1, the J gene TRBJ1-1; a weak D match, TRBD1 (5 bases). Germline V gene data show CDR1 as MGHDK and CDR2 as SYGVNS. The CDR3 has 15 amino acids. Trimming stripped 2 bases from V and 0 bases from J, with 10 bases between.

This CDR3 is CASSQLAGGRTDTQYF. CDR3 DNA sequence: TGCGCCAGCAGCCAACTAGCGGGAGGGCGCACAGATACGCAGTATTTT. The V and J genes are TRBV4-3 and TRBJ2-3, with 12 bases aligning to TRBD2. This CDR3 has 16 amino acids. Trimming at V came to 2 bases and at J to 1 base, leaving 1 base not matched to a gene. Germline V gives CDR1 LGHNA, CDR2 YSLEER.

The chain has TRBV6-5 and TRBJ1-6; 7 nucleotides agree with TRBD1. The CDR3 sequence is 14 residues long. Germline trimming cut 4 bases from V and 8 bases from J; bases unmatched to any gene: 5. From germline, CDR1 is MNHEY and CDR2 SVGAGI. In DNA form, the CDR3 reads TGTGCCAGCAGTTGGGCAGGGGGGGATTCACCCCTCCACTTT. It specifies CASSWAGGDSPLHF.

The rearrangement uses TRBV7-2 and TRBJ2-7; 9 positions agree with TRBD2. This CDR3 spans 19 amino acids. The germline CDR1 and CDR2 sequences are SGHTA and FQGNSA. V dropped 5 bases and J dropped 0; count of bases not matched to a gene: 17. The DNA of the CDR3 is TGTGCCAGCAGCCCCTCCCCCACAAGACTAGCGGTGAGCTCCTACGAGCAGTACTTC. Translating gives CASSPSPTRLAVSSYEQYF.

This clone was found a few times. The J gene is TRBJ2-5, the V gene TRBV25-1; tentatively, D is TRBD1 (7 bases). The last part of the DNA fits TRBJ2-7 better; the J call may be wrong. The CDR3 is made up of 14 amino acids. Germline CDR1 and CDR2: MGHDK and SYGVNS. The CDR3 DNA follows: TGTGCCAGCAGTGTCGGGCAGGGGGGCGACGAGCAGTACTTC. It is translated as CASSVGQGGDEQYF.

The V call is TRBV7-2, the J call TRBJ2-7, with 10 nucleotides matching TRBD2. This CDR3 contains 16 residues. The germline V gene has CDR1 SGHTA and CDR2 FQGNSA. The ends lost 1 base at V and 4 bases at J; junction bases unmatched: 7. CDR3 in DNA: TGTGCCAGCAGCTTAGTGGAAGCGGGAGGGGGGTACGAGCAGTACTTC. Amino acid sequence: CASSLVEAGGGYEQYF.

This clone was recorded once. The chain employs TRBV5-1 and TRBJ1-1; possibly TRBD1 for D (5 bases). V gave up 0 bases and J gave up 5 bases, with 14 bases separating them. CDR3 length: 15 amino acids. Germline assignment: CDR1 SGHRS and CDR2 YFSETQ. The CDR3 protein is CASSLVAGRSTEAFF. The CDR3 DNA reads TGCGCCAGCAGCTTGGTGGCAGGGCGAAGTACTGAAGCTTTCTTT.

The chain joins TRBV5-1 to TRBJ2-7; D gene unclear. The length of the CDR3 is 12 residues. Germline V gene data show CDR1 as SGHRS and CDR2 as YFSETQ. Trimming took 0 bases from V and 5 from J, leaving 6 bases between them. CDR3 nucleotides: TGCGCCAGCAGCTTGGACGTGCACGAGCAGTACTTC. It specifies CASSLDVHEQYF.

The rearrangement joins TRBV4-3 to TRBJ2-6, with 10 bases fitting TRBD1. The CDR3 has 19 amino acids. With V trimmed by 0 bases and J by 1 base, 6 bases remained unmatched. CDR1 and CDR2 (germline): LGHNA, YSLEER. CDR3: CASSQEDRGRSSGANVLTF. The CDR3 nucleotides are TGCGCCAGCAGCCAAGAGGACAGGGGGAGGTCTTCTGGGGCCAACGTCCTGACTTTC.

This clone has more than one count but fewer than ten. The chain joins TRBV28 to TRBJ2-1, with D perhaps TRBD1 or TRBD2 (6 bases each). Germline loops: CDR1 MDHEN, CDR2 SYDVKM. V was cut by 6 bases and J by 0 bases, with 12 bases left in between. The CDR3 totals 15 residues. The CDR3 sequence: CASRGGSRSYNEQFF. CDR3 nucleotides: TGTGCCAGCAGGGGGGGCTCCCGCTCCTACAATGAGCAGTTCTTC.

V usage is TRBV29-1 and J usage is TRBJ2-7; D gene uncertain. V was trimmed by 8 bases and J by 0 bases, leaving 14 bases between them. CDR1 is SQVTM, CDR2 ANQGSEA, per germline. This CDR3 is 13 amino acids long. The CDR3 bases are TGCAGCCTGAGAAAACCAGGCTCCTACGAGCAGTACTTC. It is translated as CSLRKPGSYEQYF.

In DNA form, the CDR3 reads TGTGCCAGCAGGGGGACAGGGGTTGAAACAAATGAGCAGTTCTTC. Residues: CASRGTGVETNEQFF. V gene TRBV9 combines with J gene TRBJ2-1; 10 nucleotides agree with TRBD1. CDR3 length: 15 residues. V lost 5 bases to trimming and J lost 7 bases; unmatched junction nucleotides: 9. Germline V gives CDR1 SGDLS, CDR2 YYNGEE.

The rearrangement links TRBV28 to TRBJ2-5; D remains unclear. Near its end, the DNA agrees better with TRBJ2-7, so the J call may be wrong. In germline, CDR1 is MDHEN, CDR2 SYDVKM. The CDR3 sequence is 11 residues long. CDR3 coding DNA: TGTGCCAGCAGCTATTACTACGAGCAGTACTTC. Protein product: CASSYYYEQYF.

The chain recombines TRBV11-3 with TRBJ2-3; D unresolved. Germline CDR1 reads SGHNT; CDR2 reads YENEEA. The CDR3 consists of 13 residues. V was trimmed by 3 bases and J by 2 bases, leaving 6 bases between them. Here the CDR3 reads CASSFQDTDTQYF. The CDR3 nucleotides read TGTGCCAGCAGCTTCCAGGACACAGATACGCAGTATTTT.